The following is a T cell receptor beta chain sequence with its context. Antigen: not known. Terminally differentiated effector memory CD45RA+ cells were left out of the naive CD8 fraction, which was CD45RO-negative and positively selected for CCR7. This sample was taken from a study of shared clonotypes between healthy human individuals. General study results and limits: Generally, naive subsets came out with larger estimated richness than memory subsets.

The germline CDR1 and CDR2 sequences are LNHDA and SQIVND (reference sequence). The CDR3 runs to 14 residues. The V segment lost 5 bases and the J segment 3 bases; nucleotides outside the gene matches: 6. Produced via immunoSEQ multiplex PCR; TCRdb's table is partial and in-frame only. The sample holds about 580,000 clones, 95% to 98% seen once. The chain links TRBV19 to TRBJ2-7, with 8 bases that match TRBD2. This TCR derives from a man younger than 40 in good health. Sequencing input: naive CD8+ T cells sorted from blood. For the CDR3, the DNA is TGTGCCAGTAGTGATAGCGGGATTCACTACGAGCAGTACTTC. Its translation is CASSDSGIHYEQYF.